Each of the 5 T cell receptor beta chains below was sequenced from the same sample in a study of tumor-infiltrating lymphocytes in primary liver carcinoma. The source material, roughly 18-33 mg of unsorted bulk tissue, was used to co-extract RNA and DNA. Priming with a constant-region primer yielded TCR beta cDNA from about 540 ng total RNA. Slightly modified ARM-PCR, run as three nested multiplex PCR rounds, produced the TCR beta libraries. TRBV1-TRBV30 forward primers paired with a C-beta reverse primer drove the first two PCR rounds, roughly 10 cycles each. From the multiplex PCR reads, TCRdb called clonotypes with MiXCR, one entry per CDR3 protein. The repertoire has 95,000 to 150,000 distinct CDR3 sequences, about 59% of them found once; the top ten carry 9.3%. Sequencing was done on a sample of liver tumor tissue from sampling region 1. The subset denotes: tumor region T1, superior pole. The origin of the receptors is a woman aged 55-69 years with primary liver carcinoma and hepatitis B virus infection.

As to this clonotype: Sequence at one end of the junction differs from germline and may be a read error. V and J are TRBV28 and TRBJ1-3; 8 nucleotides line up with TRBD1. CDR3 size: 17 residues. Germline-derived CDR1 and CDR2 are MDHEN and SYDVKM. This CDR3 is CASSDSSRGQTGNTVYF. DNA for the CDR3: TGTGCCAGCAGTGACTCCTCCAGGGGGCAGACGGGAAACACCGTATATTTT.

This clonotype was counted ten times or more. The chain joins TRBV5-6 to TRBJ2-3; TRBD2 agrees at 7 bases. With 4 bases clipped from V and 2 bases from J, the junction kept 10 bases outside the gene matches. This CDR3 has 16 residues. The V gene's germline CDR1 is SGHDT and CDR2 YYEEEE. In nucleotides, the CDR3 is TGTGCCAGCAGCCCTAGGACTAGATGGACCACAGATACGCAGTATTTT. Translation gives CASSPRTRWTTDTQYF.

The J gene is TRBJ1-5, the V gene TRBV7-8; D gene unclear. From germline, CDR1 is SGHVS and CDR2 FQNEAQ. Trimming shortened V by 2 bases and J by 3 bases, and 14 bases separated the two germline ends. The CDR3 length is 16 residues. The chain's CDR3 is CASSLRSHVINQPQHF. The CDR3 DNA follows: TGTGCCAGCAGCTTAAGGTCCCACGTTATCAATCAGCCCCAGCATTTT.

The chain is built from TRBV11-2 and TRBJ2-3, with no clear D. Germline V gene lookup returns CDR1 SGHAT and CDR2 FQNNGV. The CDR3 consists of 18 residues. The V end lost 1 base, the J end lost 6 bases, and 23 bases lay between the germline ends. CDR3 residues: CASSLVRVTFSRADTQYF. The CDR3 coding sequence is TGTGCCAGCAGCTTAGTCCGGGTCACCTTCTCGAGAGCGGATACGCAGTATTTT.

Details on this clonotype: Since no conserved phenylalanine or tryptophan closes the CDR3, a read error is the likely cause. The rearrangement joins TRBV11-2 to TRBJ1-2; no reliable D call. This CDR3 spans 11 amino acids. Germline assignment: CDR1 SGHAT and CDR2 FQNNGV. V was clipped by 5 bases and J by 9 bases, with 10 bases between them. CDR3 coding DNA: TGTGCCAGCAGCCCCGGGGATAGCTACACCTCC. The encoded protein is CASSPGDSYTS.